The clone carrying this TCR beta chain was picked up many times. Its antigen is unidentified. This sample was taken from a study of molecular identifiers for immune sequencing clone quantification. Study results and caveats: In naive cells, clones above 20 RNA copies held under 1% of molecules, whereas in effector cells they held over 98%. Sizes of clones that are highly expanded could be underestimated (if identical TCR molecules share a barcode).

Bulk TCR libraries were made with methods that had been previously described and with listed TCR primers. TCRdb analysed the PCR reads with MiXCR anew, one entry per CDR3 protein. The sample contains approximately 100,000 distinct CDR3 sequences, roughly a third of which appear only once. Trimming removed 5 bases from V and 2 bases from J, with 11 bases in between. The CDR3 is 14 residues long. Germline values: CDR1 SEHNR, CDR2 FQNEAQ (reference sequence). Researchers sorted naive CD8 T cells as cells that were CD8+CD4-CCR7+CD45RA+. This receptor was obtained from a human donor in good health. Some libraries in this study had Jurkat cell RNA spiked in. This chain connects TRBV7-9 to TRBJ2-3; D ambiguous. Sequencing was done on a sample of naive CD8+ T cells from blood, with Jurkat cell RNA spiked in. Subset meaning: FACS-sorted CD8+CD4-CCR7+CD45RA+ naive T cells. For the CDR3, the DNA is TGTGCCAGCAGCATGGGAAGGGCCACAGATACGCAGTATTTT. Its protein is CASSMGRATDTQYF. Full variable domain (remainder filled in from reference TRBV7-9 and TRBJ2-3): DTGVSQNPRHKITKRGQNVTFRCDPISEHNRLYWYRQTLGQGPEFLTYFQNEAQLEKSRLLSDRFSAERPKGSFSTLEIQRTEQGDSAMYLCASSMGRATDTQYFGPGTRLTVL.